This T cell receptor (beta chain) was documented in a study of CD8 T cells in ankylosing spondylitis. This clonotype was found a few times. A single record per CDR3 protein comes from TCRdb applying MiXCR to the 5' RACE reads. Of about 250,000 distinct CDR3 sequences in the sample, under 35% are singletons; the top ten hold approximately 4.4%. The specimen was blood, either unsorted or a sorted T cell fraction (not recorded which). The source of this sequence is a male donor with ankylosing spondylitis or in good health (not recorded which).

The CDR3: CAIRSPGVNADTQYF. CDR3 DNA sequence: TGTGCCATCAGATCCCCGGGGGTTAACGCAGATACGCAGTATTTT. The rearrangement joins TRBV10-3 to TRBJ2-3; D possibly corresponds to TRBD2 (6 bases). This CDR3 is 15 amino acids long. Between the trimmed V and J ends, which lost 6 bases and 4 bases, there was a span of 17 bases. Germline loops: CDR1 ENHRY, CDR2 SYGVKD.